The rows below give T cell receptor beta chains drawn from one sample of a study of blood T cell repertoires in COVID-19. Libraries were prepared by immunoSEQ multiplex PCR; TCRdb keeps only in-frame clonotypes and omits some of them. The repertoire consists of roughly 200,000 clones, with 85% to 90% occurring once and the leading ten covering roughly 0.6%. Sequencing used peripheral blood. The receptor set was obtained from a man aged 50 or older with acute or convalescent COVID-19. The CDR3 runs from the conserved cysteine through the conserved F or W. The order of the fields is V gene, clone size, J gene, D gene, CDR3 protein, CDR3 DNA. The D gene is left open where the match is weak. Clone size is shown for a subset of rows, as once, few, many or a class of expanded clone.

TRBV7-9,-,TRBJ1-2,-,CASSNAPTANYGYTF,TGTGCCAGCAGCAATGCCCCGACAGCGAACTATGGCTACACCTTC
TRBV19,-,TRBJ2-1,TRBD1,CASSITGGSSYNEQFF,TGTGCCAGTAGTATAACAGGGGGATCGTCCTACAATGAGCAGTTCTTC
TRBV24-1,-,TRBJ2-1,TRBD2,CATSVSSGREYNEQFF,TGTGCCACCAGTGTGAGTAGCGGGAGAGAGTACAATGAGCAGTTCTTC
TRBV7-9,-,TRBJ2-5,TRBD2,CASSLGTSGRETQYF,TGTGCCAGCAGCTTGGGGACTAGCGGGAGAGAGACCCAGTACTTC
TRBV12-3/TRBV12-4,-,TRBJ2-7,TRBD2,CASRTSGTYEQYF,TGTGCCAGCAGAACTAGCGGCACCTACGAGCAGTACTTC
TRBV7-8,once,TRBJ2-2,TRBD2,CASSPPGLAGYRTGELFF,TGTGCCAGCAGCCCACCGGGACTAGCGGGCTACCGGACCGGGGAGCTGTTTTTT
TRBV6-6,-,TRBJ2-5,-,CASGGAQETQYF,TGTGCCAGCGGCGGGGCCCAAGAGACCCAGTACTTC
TRBV7-9,-,TRBJ2-5,TRBD2,CASSPSWRGAQETQYF,TGTGCCAGCAGCCCCTCGTGGCGGGGGGCGCAAGAGACCCAGTACTTC
TRBV4-2,-,TRBJ2-7,TRBD1,CASSQETGDPYEQYF,TGTGCCAGCAGCCAAGAGACAGGGGATCCCTACGAGCAGTACTTC
TRBV15,few,TRBJ2-1,-,CATSRVMDTNEQFF,TGTGCCACCAGCAGAGTAATGGACACCAATGAGCAGTTCTTC
TRBV4-1,-,TRBJ2-2,-,CASSRARGSTMNTGELFF,TGCGCCAGCAGCCGAGCCCGGGGTTCTACCATGAACACCGGGGAGCTGTTTTTT
TRBV5-1,-,TRBJ2-1,TRBD2,CASSPFVAGVGNEQFF,TGCGCCAGCAGCCCATTTGTAGCGGGAGTCGGCAATGAGCAGTTCTTC
TRBV5-4,-,TRBJ2-4,-,CASSLDLASKNIQYF,TGTGCCAGCAGCTTGGACTTAGCGTCCAAAAACATTCAGTACTTC
TRBV3-1/TRBV3-2,once,TRBJ2-7,TRBD1,CASSHLPGQGAYEQYF,TGTGCCAGCAGCCACCTACCGGGACAGGGTGCCTACGAGCAGTACTTC
TRBV19,-,TRBJ2-7,TRBD1,CASSTGQGATGTNTYEQYF,TGTGCCAGTAGTACCGGACAGGGGGCTACTGGGACCAATACCTACGAGCAGTACTTC
TRBV27,-,TRBJ2-3,-,CASSIGQSTDTQYF,TGTGCCAGCAGCATTGGACAAAGCACAGATACGCAGTATTTT
TRBV5-1,once,TRBJ2-5,-,CASSLLQGPSQETQYF,TGCGCCAGCAGCTTGCTTCAGGGCCCCTCTCAGGAGACCCAGTACTTC
TRBV2,-,TRBJ2-2,TRBD1,CASSQQGEHNTGELFF,TGTGCCAGCAGCCAACAGGGGGAGCATAACACCGGGGAGCTGTTTTTT
TRBV5-1,-,TRBJ2-2,-,CASSLGQGSGELFF,TGCGCCAGCAGCTTGGGGCAGGGGTCCGGGGAGCTGTTTTTT
TRBV27,-,TRBJ1-1,-,CASREAGGTEAFF,TGTGCCAGCAGAGAAGCAGGTGGCACTGAAGCTTTCTTT